These 5 T cell receptor beta chains came from one sample sequenced in a study of cytomegalovirus exposure and HLA in healthy donors. PCR employed 60 Vbeta and 13 Jbeta primers. Only in-frame clones appear in the TCRdb table, and some are missing; sequencing was by immunoSEQ multiplex PCR. The sample lists 210,000 or so clones, over 75% occurring once. Sequenced input: PBMCs. These receptors were taken from a boy aged 5-17 years in good health and CMV-seronegative.

This clone occurred a few times. The chain is built from TRBV4-1 and TRBJ1-3; 9 bases agree with TRBD1. Germline loops: CDR1 MGHRA, CDR2 YSYEKL. There are 17 residues in the CDR3. Trimming took 1 base from V and 8 from J; bases not matched to a gene: 12. CDR3 sequence reads: CASSQARDRALEDTIYF. The CDR3 DNA reads as TGCGCCAGCAGCCAAGCGAGGGACAGGGCTTTGGAGGACACCATATATTTT.

The chain links TRBV5-4 to TRBJ2-5, with 8 bases aligning to TRBD2. Looked up from germline, CDR1 is SGHNT and CDR2 is YYREEE (reference sequence). J was trimmed by 2 bases and V by 1 base; bases with no gene match: 7. CDR3 length: 16 residues. As DNA, the CDR3 is TGTGCCAGCAGCTTGAAGCGGGAGTCTGGTCAAGAGACCCAGTACTTC. This encodes CASSLKRESGQETQYF.

This clone was seen only a few times. This chain links TRBV6-5 with TRBJ1-1; perhaps TRBD1 as D (6 bases). V was pared by 0 bases and J by 6 bases, with 17 bases between. The CDR3 length is 16 residues. Per germline, CDR1 MNHEY and CDR2 SVGAGI. The CDR3: CASSYSDGQTGAEAFF. As DNA, the CDR3 is TGTGCCAGCAGTTACTCCGACGGACAGACGGGCGCTGAAGCTTTCTTT.

The chain's CDR3 is CASTDRDGDVTEAFF. The CDR3 coding sequence is TGCGCCAGCACCGACAGGGACGGGGATGTTACTGAAGCTTTCTTT. The chain recombines TRBV5-1 with TRBJ1-1; 7 positions agree with TRBD1. CDR1 and CDR2 (germline): SGHRS, YFSETQ. The J segment lost 5 bases and the V segment lost 6 bases, leaving 13 bases of the junction unmatched. This CDR3 contains 15 residues.

As regards this clone: Germline and junction disagree at one end, which may indicate a read error. The chain is built from TRBV9 and TRBJ2-7; the D gene is possibly TRBD2 (6 bases). This CDR3 comprises 13 residues. From germline, CDR1 is SGDLS and CDR2 YYNGEE. The CDR3 DNA reads as TGTGCCAGCAGCGTAGGGTTTCGGAGGGTCCTGAACTTC. Translated: CASSVGFRRVLNF. The variable domain in full, completed from reference TRBV9 and TRBJ2-7, reads DSGVTQTPKHLITATGQRVTLRCSPRSGDLSVYWYQQSLDQGLQFLIQYYNGEERAKGNILERFSAQQFPDLHSELNLSSLELGDSALYFCASSVGFRRVLNFGPGTRLTVT.